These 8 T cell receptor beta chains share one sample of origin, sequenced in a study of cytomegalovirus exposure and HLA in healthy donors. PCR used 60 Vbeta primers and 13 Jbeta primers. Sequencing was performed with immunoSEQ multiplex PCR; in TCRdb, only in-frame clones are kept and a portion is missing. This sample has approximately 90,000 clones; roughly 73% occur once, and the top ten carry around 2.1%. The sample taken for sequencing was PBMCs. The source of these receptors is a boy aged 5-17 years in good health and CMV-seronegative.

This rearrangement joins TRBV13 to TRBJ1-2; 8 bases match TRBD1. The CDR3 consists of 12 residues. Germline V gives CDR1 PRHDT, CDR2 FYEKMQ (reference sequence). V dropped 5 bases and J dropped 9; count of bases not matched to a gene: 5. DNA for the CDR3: TGTGCCAGCAGCACGACAGGGGTAAGCTACACCTTC. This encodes CASSTTGVSYTF.

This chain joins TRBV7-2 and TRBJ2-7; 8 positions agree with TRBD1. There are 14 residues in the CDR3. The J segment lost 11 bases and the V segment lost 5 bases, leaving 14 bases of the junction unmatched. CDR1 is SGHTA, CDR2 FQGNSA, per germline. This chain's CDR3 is CASSTRQGIGGEYF. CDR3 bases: TGTGCCAGCAGCACAAGACAGGGGATCGGAGGGGAGTACTTC.

The CDR3 reads CASSEAPRGNYGYTF. In DNA, the CDR3 is TGTGCCAGCAGTGAAGCCCCAAGGGGTAACTATGGCTACACCTTC. V is TRBV6-1 and J is TRBJ1-2, with a possible D match to TRBD1 (5 bases). CDR1 is MNHNS, CDR2 SASEGT, per germline. This CDR3 is 15 amino acids long. V was pared by 0 bases and J by 1 base, with 9 bases between.

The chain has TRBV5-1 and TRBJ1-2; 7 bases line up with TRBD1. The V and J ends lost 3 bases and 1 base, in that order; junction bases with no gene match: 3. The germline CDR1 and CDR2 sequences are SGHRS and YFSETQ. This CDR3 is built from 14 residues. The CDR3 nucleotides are TGCGCCAGCAGCTCTACAGGGGATAACTATGGCTACACCTTC. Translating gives CASSSTGDNYGYTF.

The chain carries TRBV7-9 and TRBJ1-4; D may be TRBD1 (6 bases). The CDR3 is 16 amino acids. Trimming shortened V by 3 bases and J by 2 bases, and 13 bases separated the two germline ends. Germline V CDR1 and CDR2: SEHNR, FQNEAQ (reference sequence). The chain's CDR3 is CASSFRVQGTNEKLFF. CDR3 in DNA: TGTGCCAGCAGCTTTCGGGTTCAGGGGACTAATGAAAAACTGTTTTTT. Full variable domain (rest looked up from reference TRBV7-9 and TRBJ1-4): DTGVSQNPRHKITKRGQNVTFRCDPISEHNRLYWYRQTLGQGPEFLTYFQNEAQLEKSRLLSDRFSAERPKGSFSTLEIQRTEQGDSAMYLCASSFRVQGTNEKLFFGSGTQLSVL.

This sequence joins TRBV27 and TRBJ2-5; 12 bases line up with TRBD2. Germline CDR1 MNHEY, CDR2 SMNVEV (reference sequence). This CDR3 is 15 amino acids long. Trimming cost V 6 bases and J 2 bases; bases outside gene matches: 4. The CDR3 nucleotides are TGTGCCAGCAGATGGGGGACTAGCGGGCAAGAGACCCAGTACTTC. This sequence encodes CASRWGTSGQETQYF.

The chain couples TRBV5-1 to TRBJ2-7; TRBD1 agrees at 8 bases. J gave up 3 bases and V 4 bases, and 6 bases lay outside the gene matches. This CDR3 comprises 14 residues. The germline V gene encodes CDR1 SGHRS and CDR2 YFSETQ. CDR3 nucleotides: TGCGCCAGCAGCGGCGGGACAGGTCGCTACGAGCAGTACTTC. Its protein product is CASSGGTGRYEQYF.

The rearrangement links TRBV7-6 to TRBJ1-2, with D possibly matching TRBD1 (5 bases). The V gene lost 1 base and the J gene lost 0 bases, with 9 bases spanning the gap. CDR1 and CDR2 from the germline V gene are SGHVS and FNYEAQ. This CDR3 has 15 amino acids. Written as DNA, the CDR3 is TGTGCCAGCAGCTTAGGGCAGGGCCCTAACTATGGCTACACCTTC. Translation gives CASSLGQGPNYGYTF.